These 31 T cell receptor beta chains were sequenced from one sample in a study of T cell clones after liver transplantation. TCRdb keeps only in-frame clones here, not all; method: immunoSEQ multiplex PCR. The table records about 75,000 clones, 80% to 85% of them present only once. This specimen consisted of CD4+ T cells from blood, obtained around 50 months after liver transplant. All receptors come from a human patient who received a liver transplant. Some T cells may be transferred from the graft donor.

The V call is TRBV7-9, the J call TRBJ1-3; unclear D gene. The CDR3 totals 15 residues. Germline V gene data show CDR1 as SEHNR and CDR2 as FQNEAQ (reference sequence). V dropped 7 bases and J dropped 0 bases, with 13 bases sitting between them. The CDR3 loop reads CASNGLNSSGNTIYF. For the CDR3, the DNA is TGTGCCAGCAATGGACTCAACAGCTCTGGAAACACCATATATTTT.

The chain employs TRBV28 and TRBJ2-7; 10 nucleotides agree with TRBD1. The V and J ends lost 5 bases and 4 bases, in that order; junction bases with no gene match: 14. Germline loops: CDR1 MDHEN, CDR2 SYDVKM. The CDR3 has 17 residues. The CDR3 region is CASSRPGTGDLTYEQYF. Here the CDR3 DNA reads TGTGCCAGCAGTCGCCCGGGGACAGGGGATTTAACTTACGAGCAGTACTTC.

J is TRBJ2-5 and V is TRBV6-5; perhaps TRBD2 as D (5 bases). The CDR3 is 14 residues long. In germline, CDR1 is MNHEY, CDR2 SVGAGI. The V gene lost 5 bases and the J gene lost 6 bases, with 16 bases spanning the gap. The CDR3 sequence is CASSPGQGGQTQYF. As DNA, the CDR3 is TGTGCCAGCAGTCCCGGTCAAGGAGGACAGACCCAGTACTTC.

The chain employs TRBV4-1 and TRBJ1-1, with 7 bases matching TRBD1. The CDR3 is 15 amino acids. CDR1 is MGHRA, CDR2 YSYEKL, per germline. The J segment lost 4 bases and the V segment lost 0 bases, leaving 5 bases of the junction unmatched. CDR3 amino acids: CASSQELTGSTEAFF. CDR3 in DNA: TGCGCCAGCAGCCAAGAGCTGACAGGGAGCACTGAAGCTTTCTTT.

This clone was picked up one time. The J gene is TRBJ2-1, the V gene TRBV5-6, with 10 bases fitting TRBD2. CDR1 and CDR2 from the germline V gene are SGHDT and YYEEEE. The V and J ends lost 0 bases and 2 bases, in that order; junction bases with no gene match: 5. There are 17 residues in the CDR3. DNA for the CDR3: TGTGCCAGCAGCTTGGACGTAGCGGGAGGACCCTACAATGAGCAGTTCTTC. Protein: CASSLDVAGGPYNEQFF.

The CDR3 nucleotides are TGCGCCAGCAGCCAAGTTGGGCGTCTGGGGGAGCGCGAAAAACTGTTTTTT. Translation gives CASSQVGRLGEREKLFF. The chain employs TRBV4-1 and TRBJ1-4, with D maybe TRBD1 (5 bases). The germline CDR1 and CDR2 sequences are MGHRA and YSYEKL. V was clipped by 1 base and J by 8 bases, with 20 bases between them. The CDR3 spans 17 residues.

This clone was observed a few times. The chain links TRBV5-4 to TRBJ2-1, with 7 bases identical to TRBD2. Unmatched junction bases numbered 12, after V lost 4 bases and J lost 8 bases. Germline CDR1 and CDR2: SGHNT and YYREEE (reference sequence). This CDR3 contains 15 residues. The CDR3 coding sequence is TGTGCCAGCAGCCCCGGGACTAAGCGGGTGTATGAGCAGTTCTTC. The encoded protein is CASSPGTKRVYEQFF.

This clone was detected only a few times. The V and J genes are TRBV7-2 and TRBJ2-5, with 10 positions matching TRBD1. V lost 0 bases to trimming and J lost 5 bases; unmatched junction nucleotides: 3. The germline V gene has CDR1 SGHTA and CDR2 FQGNSA. The length of the CDR3 is 15 residues. The CDR3 DNA follows: TGTGCCAGCAGCTTAGCTAGGACAGGGGGGGAGACCCAGTACTTC. Translation: CASSLARTGGETQYF.

The chain links TRBV5-1 to TRBJ2-5, with no clear D. V lost 0 bases and J 1 base, leaving 7 bases between the germline ends. The CDR3 loop spans 14 amino acids. Germline V lookup: CDR1 SGHRS, CDR2 YFSETQ. The CDR3 here is CASSLAISQETQYF. The DNA of the CDR3 is TGCGCCAGCAGCTTGGCTATCAGCCAAGAGACCCAGTACTTC.

The gene calls are TRBV6-4 and TRBJ1-1, with TRBD1 identical over 8 bases. This CDR3 spans 14 amino acids. V was clipped by 7 bases and J by 3 bases; unmatched bases: 7. Looked up from germline, CDR1 is MRHNA and CDR2 is SNTAGT. The CDR3 spells CASKRQGWDTEAFF. CDR3 sequence (DNA): TGTGCCAGCAAGCGACAGGGGTGGGACACTGAAGCTTTCTTT.

The chain has TRBV6-5 and TRBJ1-1; D not resolved. Deletions cut 2 bases from V and 2 bases from J, with 6 bases between. The CDR3 covers 13 residues. Germline CDR1 and CDR2: MNHEY and SVGAGI. As DNA, the CDR3 is TGTGCCAGCAGTTACACCTTAAACACTGAAGCTTTCTTT. This sequence encodes CASSYTLNTEAFF.

This clone was counted between two and nine times. The V gene is TRBV28, the J gene TRBJ2-3; tentatively, D is TRBD1 or TRBD2 (5 bases each). The V end lost 3 bases, the J end lost 3 bases, and 10 bases lay between the germline ends. Germline loops: CDR1 MDHEN, CDR2 SYDVKM. The CDR3 is 14 residues long. The CDR3 region is CASSFGDPTDTQYF. The DNA for the CDR3 is TGTGCCAGCAGTTTTGGGGACCCTACAGATACGCAGTATTTT. Full variable domain (missing parts from reference TRBV28 and TRBJ2-3): DVKVTQSSRYLVKRTGEKVFLECVQDMDHENMFWYRQDPGLGLRLIYFSYDVKMKEKGDIPEGYSVSREKKERFSLILESASTNQTSMYLCASSFGDPTDTQYFGPGTRLTVL.

The rearrangement uses TRBV11-3 and TRBJ2-3; 8 bases are shared with TRBD1. The length of the CDR3 is 16 residues. The V and J ends lost 5 bases and 1 base, in that order; junction bases with no gene match: 8. Germline CDR1 reads SGHNT; CDR2 reads YENEEA. CDR3 DNA: TGTGCCAGCAGCACACGGACAGGGTCGGGCACAGATACGCAGTATTTT. It translates to CASSTRTGSGTDTQYF.

This clone has just a few counts. At the DNA level, this CDR3 is encoded by other sequences in the same sample as well. The chain couples TRBV11-2 to TRBJ2-1; TRBD2 agrees at 12 bases. Unmatched junction bases numbered 4, after V lost 5 bases and J lost 2 bases. CDR1 and CDR2 (germline): SGHAT, FQNNGV. The CDR3 extends over 16 amino acids. The CDR3 nucleotides are TGTGCCAGCAGCCCAAGGACTAGCGGGGCCTACAATGAGCAGTTCTTC. Its protein product is CASSPRTSGAYNEQFF.

This clone was detected a few times. CDR3 bases: TGTGCCAGTACTCTCGGGGGCTCTGGAAACACCATATATTTT. Translation: CASTLGGSGNTIYF. The chain has TRBV19 and TRBJ1-3, with D tentatively TRBD1 (5 bases). The V end was cut by 7 bases, the J end by 0 bases, with 10 bases between. Germline V gene data show CDR1 as LNHDA and CDR2 as SQIVND (reference sequence). The CDR3 totals 14 residues.

The rearrangement joins TRBV7-3 to TRBJ1-1; tentatively, D is TRBD1 (5 bases). The CDR3 is 21 amino acids. V was cut by 5 bases and J by 3 bases, with 34 bases left in between. The V gene's germline CDR1 is SGHTA and CDR2 FQGTGA. The CDR3 sequence is CASSPAWGGGKFFGFDTEAFF. DNA for the CDR3: TGTGCCAGCAGCCCAGCCTGGGGTGGGGGTAAGTTTTTCGGTTTTGACACTGAAGCTTTCTTT.

The chain combines TRBV5-1 with TRBJ2-5; no firm D call. The germline V gene has CDR1 SGHRS and CDR2 YFSETQ. The CDR3 consists of 14 residues. Trimming shortened V by 0 bases and J by 5 bases, and 11 bases separated the two germline ends. The CDR3 loop reads CASSLGVLVETQYF. The CDR3 coding sequence is TGCGCCAGCAGCTTGGGGGTTTTAGTGGAGACCCAGTACTTC.

The genes are TRBV6-5 and TRBJ1-6; 7 bases agree with TRBD1. The junction had 8 bases not matched to a gene; V was cut back by 5 bases and J by 10 bases. The germline V gene has CDR1 MNHEY and CDR2 SVGAGI. There are 14 residues in the CDR3. CDR3 DNA sequence: TGTGCCAGCAGTCCGGGACAGACAGGATCACCCCTCCACTTT. It specifies CASSPGQTGSPLHF.

This chain connects TRBV7-3 to TRBJ2-2; D is unresolved. Germline V lookup: CDR1 SGHTA, CDR2 FQGTGA. CDR3 size: 14 residues. Deletions cut 5 bases from V and 0 bases from J, with 7 bases between. CDR3 DNA sequence: TGTGCCAGCAGCAGTCAGTCGAACACCGGGGAGCTGTTTTTT. This sequence encodes CASSSQSNTGELFF.

This chain joins TRBV5-6 and TRBJ2-1, with D possibly TRBD2 on 6 matching bases. Trimming stripped 4 bases from V and 8 bases from J, with 10 bases between. CDR3 length: 12 amino acids. Germline V gene data show CDR1 as SGHDT and CDR2 as YYEEEE. CDR3 nucleotide sequence: TGTGCCAGCAGCCGGGGGTTAGATGAGCAGTTCTTC. It translates to CASSRGLDEQFF.

This CDR3 is CASSLGANQPQHF. As DNA, the CDR3 is TGTGCCAGCAGCTTAGGAGCAAATCAGCCCCAGCATTTT. The chain joins TRBV7-9 to TRBJ1-5, with D unresolved. Germline V CDR1 and CDR2: SEHNR, FQNEAQ (reference sequence). Trimming stripped 1 base from V and 4 bases from J, with 5 bases between. CDR3 length: 13 residues.

V gene TRBV7-3 combines with J gene TRBJ2-3; 8 positions match TRBD2. With 7 bases clipped from V and 2 bases from J, the junction kept 5 bases outside the gene matches. Per the germline V gene, CDR1 is SGHTA and CDR2 is FQGTGA. The CDR3 extends over 14 amino acids. CDR3 protein: CASTPGLDTDTQYF. The CDR3, as DNA: TGTGCCAGCACCCCGGGACTAGACACAGATACGCAGTATTTT.

This clone was detected once. This sequence joins TRBV2 and TRBJ1-1; D call uncertain. Trimming took off 7 bases at V and 3 bases at J, with 12 bases between the two ends. This CDR3 comprises 13 residues. In germline, CDR1 is SNHLY, CDR2 FYNNEI. The CDR3 DNA follows: TGTGCCAGCATTAAGACAAGGGACACTGAAGCTTTCTTT. It is translated as CASIKTRDTEAFF.

This clone has just a few counts. The V call is TRBV7-3, the J call TRBJ2-5; D might be TRBD1 (6 bases). This CDR3 region has 13 residues. Per the germline V gene, CDR1 is SGHTA and CDR2 is FQGTGA. The germline V and J ends were trimmed by 4 bases and 7 bases, with 13 bases remaining between them. CDR3 bases: TGTGCCAGCAGCTCACAGGGATCGGGGACCCAGTACTTC. Its protein product is CASSSQGSGTQYF.

The V call is TRBV19, the J call TRBJ1-1; D perhaps matches TRBD1 (5 bases). The CDR3 is made up of 14 amino acids. Germline CDR1 is LNHDA and CDR2 is SQIVND (reference sequence). V dropped 4 bases and J dropped 1 base, with 10 bases sitting between them. CDR3 DNA sequence: TGTGCCAGTAGTACGGGACCGGGGAACACTGAAGCTTTCTTT. This codes for CASSTGPGNTEAFF.

The chain links TRBV15 to TRBJ2-3, with D unresolved. V was trimmed by 3 bases and J by 2 bases, leaving 0 bases between them. Germline V gene sequence: CDR1 LNHNV, CDR2 YYDKDF (reference sequence). This CDR3 spans 11 amino acids. CDR3 protein: CATSSTDTQYF. The DNA for the CDR3 is TGTGCCACCAGCAGCACAGATACGCAGTATTTT.

This chain links TRBV27 with TRBJ2-2, with 13 bases that match TRBD2. The CDR3 runs to 18 residues. V dropped 3 bases and J dropped 6; count of bases not matched to a gene: 10. The germline CDR1 and CDR2 sequences are MNHEY and SMNVEV (reference sequence). CDR3 residues: CASSFRGLAGVGAGELFF. The CDR3 DNA follows: TGTGCCAGCAGTTTTCGAGGACTAGCGGGAGTGGGGGCCGGGGAGCTGTTTTTT.

The chain employs TRBV7-6 and TRBJ2-3; 9 nucleotides line up with TRBD1. V lost 1 base to trimming and J lost 2 bases; unmatched junction nucleotides: 10. The CDR3 is 18 residues long. The germline CDR1 and CDR2 sequences are SGHVS and FNYEAQ. The CDR3, as DNA: TGTGCCAGCAGCTTAGGGCCCCCGGGACAGGGTTTCACAGATACGCAGTATTTT. This encodes CASSLGPPGQGFTDTQYF.

This rearrangement joins TRBV27 to TRBJ2-5; TRBD2 aligns across 10 bases. The CDR3 consists of 16 residues. J gave up 2 bases and V 6 bases, and 9 bases lay outside the gene matches. CDR1 is MNHEY and CDR2 is SMNVEV in the germline V gene (reference sequence). CDR3 DNA sequence: TGTGCCAGCAGCAAGCAGGGACTAGCGAAACAAGAGACCCAGTACTTC. Its translation is CASSKQGLAKQETQYF.

There are a few counts of this clone. This chain joins TRBV5-1 and TRBJ2-7; no reliable D call. Trimming pared 4 bases from V and 1 base from J, leaving 15 bases between. The CDR3 length is 15 residues. Germline assignment: CDR1 SGHRS and CDR2 YFSETQ. This CDR3 reads CASSLQAALSYEQYF. CDR3 nucleotides: TGCGCCAGCAGCCTGCAGGCGGCATTATCCTACGAGCAGTACTTC.

The J gene is TRBJ2-1, the V gene TRBV5-4; either TRBD1 or TRBD2 may supply D (5 bases each). Germline assignment: CDR1 SGHNT and CDR2 YYREEE (reference sequence). The germline V and J ends were trimmed by 0 bases and 3 bases, with 25 bases remaining between them. There are 20 residues in the CDR3. The DNA of the CDR3 is TGTGCCAGCAGCTTGGGTAGGGCCGTGTATGGGGGAGCCAACTACAATGAGCAGTTCTTC. This gives the protein CASSLGRAVYGGANYNEQFF.